This T cell receptor (beta chain) was documented in a study of tumor-infiltrating lymphocytes in primary liver carcinoma. Study context: Staging of the tumors gave T1-T3 N0M0, with widths of about 4 to 10 cm.

Unsorted whole blood yielded the blood RNA, and germline DNA was also extracted. Germline CDR1 SGHNT, CDR2 YYREEE (reference sequence). The ends were cut back, 1 base at V and 11 bases at J, with 10 bases in the middle. The CDR3 sequence is 12 residues long. The investigators made TCR beta cDNA from 400 to 550 ng total RNA, using a constant-region primer. Libraries covering TCR beta were generated through three nested multiplex PCR rounds (using a slightly modified ARM-PCR). The study ran its first two PCR rounds for approximately 10 cycles each, using TRBV1-TRBV30 forward primers and a C-beta reverse primer. TCRdb used MiXCR to reprocess the multiplex PCR reads, holding one entry per CDR3 protein. The sample holds more than 150,000 distinct CDR3 sequences, 60% seen once.

The genes are TRBV5-4 and TRBJ2-1; no clear D gene. The receptor comes from a man in his forties with primary liver carcinoma and hepatitis B virus infection. Sequenced: peripheral blood. The CDR3 sequence is CASSLIDRKQFF. The DNA of the CDR3 is TGTGCCAGCAGCTTGATAGATCGTAAGCAGTTCTTC.